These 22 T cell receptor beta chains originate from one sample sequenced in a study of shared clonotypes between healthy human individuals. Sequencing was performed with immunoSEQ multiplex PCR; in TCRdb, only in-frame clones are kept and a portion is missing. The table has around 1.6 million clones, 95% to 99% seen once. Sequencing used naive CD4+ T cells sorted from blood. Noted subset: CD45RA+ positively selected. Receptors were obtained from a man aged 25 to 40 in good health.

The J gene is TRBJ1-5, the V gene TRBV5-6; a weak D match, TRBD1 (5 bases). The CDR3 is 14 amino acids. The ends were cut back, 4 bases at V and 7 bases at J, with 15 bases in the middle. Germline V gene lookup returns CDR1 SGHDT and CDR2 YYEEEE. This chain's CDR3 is CASSRDRHQQPQHF. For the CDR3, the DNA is TGTGCCAGCAGCCGCGACAGACACCAACAGCCCCAGCATTTT.

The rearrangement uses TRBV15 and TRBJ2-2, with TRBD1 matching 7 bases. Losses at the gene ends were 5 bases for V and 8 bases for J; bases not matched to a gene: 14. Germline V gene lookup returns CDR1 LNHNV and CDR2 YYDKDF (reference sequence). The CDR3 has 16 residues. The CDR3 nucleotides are TGTGCCACCAGCCCGACTTGGGCAGGGGGTAAGGGGGAGCTGTTTTTT. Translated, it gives CATSPTWAGGKGELFF.

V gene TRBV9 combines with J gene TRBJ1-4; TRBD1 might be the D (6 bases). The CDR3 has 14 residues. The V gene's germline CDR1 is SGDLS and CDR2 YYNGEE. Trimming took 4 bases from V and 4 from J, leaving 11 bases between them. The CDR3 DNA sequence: TGTGCCAGCAGCCCGGGGGGCGTTAATGAAAAACTGTTTTTT. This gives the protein CASSPGGVNEKLFF.

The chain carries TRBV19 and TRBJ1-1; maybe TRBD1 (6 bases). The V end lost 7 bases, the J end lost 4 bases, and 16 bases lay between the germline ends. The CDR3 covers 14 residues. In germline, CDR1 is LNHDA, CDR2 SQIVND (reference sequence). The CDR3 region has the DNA TGTGCCAGTACTAACACGGGGGACACCACTGAAGCTTTCTTT. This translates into CASTNTGDTTEAFF.

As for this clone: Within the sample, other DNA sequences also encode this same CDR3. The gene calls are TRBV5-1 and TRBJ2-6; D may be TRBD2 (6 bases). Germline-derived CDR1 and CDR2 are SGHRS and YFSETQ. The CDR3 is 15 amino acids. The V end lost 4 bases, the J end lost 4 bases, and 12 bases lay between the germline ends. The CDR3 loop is CASSLEGAGANVLTF. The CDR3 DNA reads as TGCGCCAGCAGCCTGGAGGGAGCCGGGGCCAACGTCCTGACTTTC.

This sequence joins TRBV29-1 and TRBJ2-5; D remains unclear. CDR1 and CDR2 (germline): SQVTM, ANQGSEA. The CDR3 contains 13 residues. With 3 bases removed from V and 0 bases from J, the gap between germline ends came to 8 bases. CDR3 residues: CSVDGQDQETQYF. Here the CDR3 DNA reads TGCAGCGTTGACGGCCAGGACCAAGAGACCCAGTACTTC. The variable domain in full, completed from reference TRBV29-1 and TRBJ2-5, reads SAVISQKPSRDICQRGTSLTIQCQVDSQVTMMFWYRQQPGQSLTLIATANQGSEATYESGFVIDKFPISRPNLTFSTLTVSNMSPEDSSIYLCSVDGQDQETQYFGPGTRLLVL.

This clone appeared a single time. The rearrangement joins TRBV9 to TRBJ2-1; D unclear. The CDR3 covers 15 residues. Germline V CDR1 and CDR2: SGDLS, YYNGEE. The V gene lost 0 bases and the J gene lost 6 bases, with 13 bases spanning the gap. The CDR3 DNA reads TGTGCCAGCAGCGTAGCGCTCACCTCGAGCAATGAGCAGTTCTTC. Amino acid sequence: CASSVALTSSNEQFF.

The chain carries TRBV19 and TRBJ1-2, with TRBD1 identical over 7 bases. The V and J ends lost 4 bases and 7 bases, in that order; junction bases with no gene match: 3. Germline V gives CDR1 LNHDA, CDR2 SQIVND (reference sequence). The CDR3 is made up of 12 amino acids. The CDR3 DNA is TGTGCCAGTAGTAAGACAGGGTTTGGCTACACCTTC. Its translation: CASSKTGFGYTF.

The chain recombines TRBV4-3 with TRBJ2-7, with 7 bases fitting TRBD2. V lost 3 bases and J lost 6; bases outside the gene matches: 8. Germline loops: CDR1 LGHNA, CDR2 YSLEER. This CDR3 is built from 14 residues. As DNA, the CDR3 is TGCGCCAGCAGCCAGGCAGCGGGGCTCCCCGAGCAGTACTTC. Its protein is CASSQAAGLPEQYF.

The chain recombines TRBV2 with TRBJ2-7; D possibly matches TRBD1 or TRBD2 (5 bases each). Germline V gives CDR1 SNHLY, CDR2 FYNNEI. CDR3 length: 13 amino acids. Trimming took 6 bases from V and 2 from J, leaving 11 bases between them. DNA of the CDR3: TGTGCCAGCAGCCCTGAGGGGACCTACGAGCAGTACTTC. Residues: CASSPEGTYEQYF.

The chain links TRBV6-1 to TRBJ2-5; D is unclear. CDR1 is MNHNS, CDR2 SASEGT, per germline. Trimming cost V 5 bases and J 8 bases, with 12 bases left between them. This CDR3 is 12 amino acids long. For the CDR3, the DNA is TGTGCCAGCAGTCGGAAGGGAACTACCCAGTACTTC. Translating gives CASSRKGTTQYF.

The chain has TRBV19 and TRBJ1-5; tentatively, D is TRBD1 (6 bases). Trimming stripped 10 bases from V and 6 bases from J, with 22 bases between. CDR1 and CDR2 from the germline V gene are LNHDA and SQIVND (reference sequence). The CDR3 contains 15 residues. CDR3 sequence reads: CATAYLGGGSQPQHF. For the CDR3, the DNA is TGTGCCACAGCGTATTTGGGAGGGGGAAGTCAGCCCCAGCATTTT.

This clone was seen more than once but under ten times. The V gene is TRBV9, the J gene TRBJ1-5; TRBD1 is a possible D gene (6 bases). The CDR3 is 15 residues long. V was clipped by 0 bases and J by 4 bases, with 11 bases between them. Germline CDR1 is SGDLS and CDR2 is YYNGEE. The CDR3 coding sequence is TGTGCCAGCAGCGTAGCGGGACATACGAATCAGCCCCAGCATTTT. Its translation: CASSVAGHTNQPQHF.

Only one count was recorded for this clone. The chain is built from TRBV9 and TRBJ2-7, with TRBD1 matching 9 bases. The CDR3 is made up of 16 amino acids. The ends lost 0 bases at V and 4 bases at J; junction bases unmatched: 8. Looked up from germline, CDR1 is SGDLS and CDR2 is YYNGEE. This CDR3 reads CASSVGAGQGSYEQYF. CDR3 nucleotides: TGTGCCAGCAGCGTAGGGGCCGGACAGGGGTCGTACGAGCAGTACTTC.

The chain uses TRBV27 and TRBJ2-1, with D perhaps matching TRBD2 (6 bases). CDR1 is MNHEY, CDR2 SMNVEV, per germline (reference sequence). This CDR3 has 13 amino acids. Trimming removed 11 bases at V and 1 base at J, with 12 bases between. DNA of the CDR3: TGTGCCTCGCGCCGGGGGTCCTACAATGAGCAGTTCTTC. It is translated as CASRRGSYNEQFF.

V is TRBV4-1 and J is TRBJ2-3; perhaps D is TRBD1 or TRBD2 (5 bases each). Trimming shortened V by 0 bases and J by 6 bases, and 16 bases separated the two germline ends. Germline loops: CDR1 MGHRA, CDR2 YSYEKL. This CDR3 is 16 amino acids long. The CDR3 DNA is TGCGCCAGCAGCCAAGATATCCGTGAGGGGTGGGATACGCAGTATTTT. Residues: CASSQDIREGWDTQYF.

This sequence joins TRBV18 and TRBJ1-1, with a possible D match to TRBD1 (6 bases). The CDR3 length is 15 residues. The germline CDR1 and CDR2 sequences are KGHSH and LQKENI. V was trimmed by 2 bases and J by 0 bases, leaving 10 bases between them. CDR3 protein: CASSPVAGVNTEAFF. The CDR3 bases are TGTGCCAGCTCACCAGTAGCAGGGGTGAACACTGAAGCTTTCTTT.

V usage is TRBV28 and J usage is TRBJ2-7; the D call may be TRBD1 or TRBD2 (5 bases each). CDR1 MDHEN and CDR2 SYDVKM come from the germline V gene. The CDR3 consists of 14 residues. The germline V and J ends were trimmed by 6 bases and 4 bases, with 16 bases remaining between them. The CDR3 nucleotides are TGTGCCAGCAGCTGGGGGTGGGACGGATACGAGCAGTACTTC. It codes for CASSWGWDGYEQYF.

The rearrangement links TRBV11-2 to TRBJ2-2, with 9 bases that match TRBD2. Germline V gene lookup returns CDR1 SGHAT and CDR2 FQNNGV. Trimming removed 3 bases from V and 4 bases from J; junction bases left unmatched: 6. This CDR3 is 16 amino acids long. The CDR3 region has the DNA TGTGCCAGCAGCTTTAAGGGCGGGAGGGTCACCGGGGAGCTGTTTTTT. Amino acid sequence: CASSFKGGRVTGELFF.

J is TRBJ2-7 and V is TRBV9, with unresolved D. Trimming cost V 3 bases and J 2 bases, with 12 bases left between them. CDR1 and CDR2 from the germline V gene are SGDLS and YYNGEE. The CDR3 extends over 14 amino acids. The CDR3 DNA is TGTGCCAGCAGCGCCGACTTAGGGCCCTACGAGCAGTACTTC. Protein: CASSADLGPYEQYF. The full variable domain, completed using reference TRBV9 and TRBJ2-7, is DSGVTQTPKHLITATGQRVTLRCSPRSGDLSVYWYQQSLDQGLQFLIQYYNGEERAKGNILERFSAQQFPDLHSELNLSSLELGDSALYFCASSADLGPYEQYFGPGTRLTVT.

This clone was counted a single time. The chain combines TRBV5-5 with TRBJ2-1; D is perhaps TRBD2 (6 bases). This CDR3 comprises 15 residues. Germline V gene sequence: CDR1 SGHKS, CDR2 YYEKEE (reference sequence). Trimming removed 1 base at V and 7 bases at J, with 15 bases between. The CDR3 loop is CASSLLFASENEQFF. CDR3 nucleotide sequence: TGTGCCAGCAGCTTGCTATTTGCTAGCGAGAATGAGCAGTTCTTC.

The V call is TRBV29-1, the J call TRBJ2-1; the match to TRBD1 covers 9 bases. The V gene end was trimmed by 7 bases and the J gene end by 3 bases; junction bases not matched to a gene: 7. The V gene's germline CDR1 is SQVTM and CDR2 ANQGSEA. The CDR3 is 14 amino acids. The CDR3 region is CSAPRDRVYNEQFF. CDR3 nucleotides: TGCAGCGCCCCCCGGGACAGGGTCTACAATGAGCAGTTCTTC.